The 23 T cell receptor beta chains presented below share a single source sample, sequenced in a study of immune evolution from preneoplasia to lung adenocarcinoma. Data came from immunoSEQ multiplex PCR; TCRdb stores just in-frame clones and leaves some out. This table holds around 4,000 clones, approximately 80% found once. Sequencing was performed on FFPE minimally invasive lung adenocarcinoma tissue. The receptors shown here come from a person aged 55-75 years with lung adenocarcinoma.

The chain is built from TRBV11-3 and TRBJ2-2; 11 bases align to TRBD2. The CDR3 has 15 residues. J lost 4 bases, V lost 5 bases, and 3 bases had no gene match. Germline-derived CDR1 and CDR2 are SGHNT and YENEEA. In DNA, the CDR3 is TGTGCCAGCAGCCCCGGGACTAGCGGCACCGGGGAGCTGTTTTTT. Translation gives CASSPGTSGTGELFF. Filled out from reference TRBV11-3 and TRBJ2-2, the complete variable domain reads EAGVVQSPRYKIIEKKQPVAFWCNPISGHNTLYWYLQNLGQGPELLIRYENEEAVDDSQLPKDRFSAERLKGVDSTLKIQPAELGDSAVYLCASSPGTSGTGELFFGEGSRLTVL.

This chain connects TRBV6-5 to TRBJ2-5, with 9 bases identical to TRBD2. CDR1 is MNHEY and CDR2 is SVGAGI in the germline V gene. Trimming cost V 2 bases and J 5 bases; bases outside gene matches: 9. The CDR3 covers 16 residues. CDR3 DNA: TGTGCCAGCAGTTACCGGGGTAGCGGGAGCAGGGAGACCCAGTACTTC. Its protein product is CASSYRGSGSRETQYF.

This sequence joins TRBV11-1 and TRBJ1-3; D unresolved. Trimming pared 4 bases from V and 4 bases from J, leaving 8 bases between. The CDR3 sequence is 13 residues long. CDR1 is SGHAT, CDR2 FQDESV, per germline (reference sequence). CDR3 region: CASSSDSGNTIYF. CDR3 nucleotides: TGTGCCAGCAGCTCCGATTCGGGAAACACCATATATTTT.

The V call is TRBV7-9, the J call TRBJ2-1, with 7 bases identical to TRBD1. This CDR3 has 14 residues. The V gene's germline CDR1 is SEHNR and CDR2 FQNEAQ (reference sequence). With V trimmed by 5 bases and J by 6 bases, 7 bases remained unmatched. The CDR3 sequence: CASSTPDRFNEQFF. In nucleotides, the CDR3 is TGTGCCAGCAGCACCCCGGACAGGTTCAATGAGCAGTTCTTC.

This clone turned up a few times. This sequence joins TRBV19 and TRBJ2-3, with 12 bases lining up with TRBD1. The germline CDR1 and CDR2 sequences are LNHDA and SQIVND (reference sequence). J lost 4 bases, V lost 4 bases, and 3 bases had no gene match. The CDR3 runs 15 residues. The CDR3 reads CASSTGTGGADTQYF. In DNA, the CDR3 is TGTGCCAGTAGTACCGGGACAGGGGGCGCAGATACGCAGTATTTT.

This clone has just a few counts. The chain employs TRBV6-5 and TRBJ1-2, with TRBD1 as a possible D gene (5 bases). V was shortened by 6 bases and J by 2 bases, with 13 bases between the two germline ends. This CDR3 is built from 14 residues. Germline V gene data show CDR1 as MNHEY and CDR2 as SVGAGI. The CDR3 protein is CASSPSRANYGYTF. The CDR3 DNA follows: TGTGCCAGCAGCCCCTCCAGGGCGAACTATGGCTACACCTTC.

V gene TRBV7-9 combines with J gene TRBJ1-2, with D possibly TRBD1 on 6 matching bases. The CDR3 has 12 residues. The V gene lost 2 bases and the J gene lost 8 bases, with 9 bases spanning the gap. CDR1 and CDR2 from the germline V gene are SEHNR and FQNEAQ (reference sequence). CDR3 DNA: TGTGCCAGCAGCTTATTGCAGGGGGGCTACACCTTC. Its translation: CASSLLQGGYTF.

The chain combines TRBV11-2 with TRBJ2-1; no clear D gene. Germline V gives CDR1 SGHAT, CDR2 FQNNGV. The CDR3 runs 15 residues. With 5 bases removed from V and 4 bases from J, the gap between germline ends came to 15 bases. CDR3 DNA: TGTGCCAGCAGCGAAAAAATCGGGTCGTACAATGAGCAGTTCTTC. It yields the protein CASSEKIGSYNEQFF.

This chain uses TRBV7-8 with TRBJ1-1, with D unresolved. CDR3 length: 13 residues. Germline V gene sequence: CDR1 SGHVS, CDR2 FQNEAQ. Trimming left V 0 bases short and J 4 bases short, with 6 bases between. CDR3 coding DNA: TGTGCCAGCAGCTTAGCAGGGCTCACTGAAGCTTTCTTT. Protein sequence: CASSLAGLTEAFF.

The CDR3 is CASSGGLAGIVTYNEQFF. The CDR3 region has the DNA TGCGCCAGCAGCGGCGGGCTAGCGGGCATCGTGACCTACAATGAGCAGTTCTTC. The gene calls are TRBV5-1 and TRBJ2-1; 8 positions agree with TRBD2. From germline, CDR1 is SGHRS and CDR2 YFSETQ. This CDR3 has 18 amino acids. The ends lost 4 bases at V and 2 bases at J; junction bases unmatched: 14. Based on the CDR3 plus reference TRBV5-1 and TRBJ2-1, the full variable domain is KAGVTQTPRYLIKTRGQQVTLSCSPISGHRSVSWYQQTPGQGLQFLFEYFSETQRNKGNFPGRFSGRQFSNSRSEMNVSTLELGDSALYLCASSGGLAGIVTYNEQFFGPGTRLTVL.

This chain links TRBV27 with TRBJ2-2; TRBD1 or TRBD2 may be the D gene (5 bases each). Trimming shortened V by 2 bases and J by 0 bases, and 7 bases separated the two germline ends. CDR1 and CDR2 from the germline V gene are MNHEY and SMNVEV (reference sequence). The CDR3 is 15 amino acids. The CDR3 reads CASSLGGTNTGELFF. The DNA for the CDR3 is TGTGCCAGCAGTTTAGGGGGTACGAACACCGGGGAGCTGTTTTTT.

The chain has TRBV6-1 and TRBJ2-7, with 9 bases fitting TRBD1. CDR1 is MNHNS and CDR2 is SASEGT in the germline V gene. The ends lost 2 bases at V and 1 base at J; junction bases unmatched: 6. This CDR3 comprises 16 residues. The CDR3 spells CASSERGGTGSYEQYF. The CDR3 nucleotides are TGTGCCAGCAGTGAAAGAGGGGGGACAGGGTCCTACGAGCAGTACTTC.

This clone was recorded a few times. The CDR3 DNA reads TGTGCCTGGCTTTCACGGGACAGGGGGGTAACTAATGAAAAACTGTTTTTT. Its translation is CAWLSRDRGVTNEKLFF. The chain is built from TRBV30 and TRBJ1-4; 11 nucleotides agree with TRBD1. V lost 5 bases to trimming and J lost 1 base; unmatched junction nucleotides: 9. This CDR3 is 17 amino acids long. From germline, CDR1 is GTSNPN and CDR2 SVGIG (reference sequence).

The rearrangement joins TRBV13 to TRBJ2-1; 8 nucleotides match TRBD2. Germline V gene lookup returns CDR1 PRHDT and CDR2 FYEKMQ (reference sequence). The CDR3 runs 15 residues. J gave up 8 bases and V 5 bases, and 11 bases lay outside the gene matches. This chain's CDR3 is CASSQRTGGPYEQFF. For the CDR3, the DNA is TGTGCCAGCAGCCAGCGGACGGGAGGGCCATATGAGCAGTTCTTC.

The chain combines TRBV18 with TRBJ2-1, with TRBD2 identical over 13 bases. The V segment lost 8 bases and the J segment 5 bases; nucleotides outside the gene matches: 18. The CDR3 has 19 residues. Germline values: CDR1 KGHSH, CDR2 LQKENI. The DNA for the CDR3 is TGTGCCAGCGCCCGAAGTGTTAGGACTAGCGGGAGTCCCCACAATGAGCAGTTCTTC. Translated: CASARSVRTSGSPHNEQFF.

The rearrangement joins TRBV6-9 to TRBJ2-7; D possibly corresponds to TRBD1 (7 bases). The CDR3 has 17 amino acids. Germline CDR1 reads MNHGY; CDR2 reads SVAAGI. V was trimmed by 3 bases and J by 6 bases, leaving 24 bases between them. CDR3 loop: CASSYPGEGTQGGEQYF. CDR3 coding DNA: TGTGCCAGCAGTTACCCAGGAGAGGGAACCCAGGGGGGCGAGCAGTACTTC.

V and J are TRBV6-6 and TRBJ2-7, with 10 positions matching TRBD2. Germline assignment: CDR1 MNHNY and CDR2 SVGAGI (reference sequence). The CDR3 runs 15 residues. J gave up 4 bases and V 5 bases, and 8 bases lay outside the gene matches. The DNA of the CDR3 is TGTGCCAGCAGTCAACAGGCTAGCGGGAGATACGAGCAGTACTTC. Its translation is CASSQQASGRYEQYF.

The genes are TRBV6-4 and TRBJ1-1; D gene uncertain. CDR3 length: 13 residues. V was pared by 5 bases and J by 1 base, with 8 bases between. Germline V gene sequence: CDR1 MRHNA, CDR2 SNTAGT. CDR3 in amino acids: CASSFDKNTEAFF. CDR3 sequence (DNA): TGTGCCAGCAGTTTCGACAAGAACACTGAAGCTTTCTTT.

The V and J genes are TRBV5-1 and TRBJ2-1; a possible D gene is TRBD2 (6 bases). CDR3 length: 20 amino acids. CDR1 is SGHRS and CDR2 is YFSETQ in the germline V gene. V was shortened by 1 base and J by 5 bases, with 28 bases between the two germline ends. The CDR3 sequence is CASSLWRGDHPKTTNNEQFF. The CDR3 DNA reads as TGCGCCAGCAGCTTGTGGCGCGGGGATCACCCCAAGACAACAAACAATGAGCAGTTCTTC.

The CDR3 loop reads CASSQGRGMQETQYF. DNA of the CDR3: TGCGCCAGCAGCCAAGGCAGGGGCATGCAAGAGACCCAGTACTTC. This chain uses TRBV4-3 with TRBJ2-5; D is possibly TRBD1 (6 bases). CDR3 size: 15 residues. The germline gives CDR1 LGHNA, CDR2 YSLEER. V was shortened by 1 base and J by 2 bases, with 11 bases between the two germline ends.

V and J are TRBV18 and TRBJ2-3, with unresolved D. The V end was cut by 0 bases, the J end by 1 base, with 5 bases between. CDR1 and CDR2 (germline): KGHSH, LQKENI. This CDR3 has 14 residues. CDR3 bases: TGTGCCAGCTCACCACCGAGCGGCACAGATACGCAGTATTTT. Translation gives CASSPPSGTDTQYF.

The chain carries TRBV4-3 and TRBJ2-3, with TRBD2 matching over 9 bases. The germline gives CDR1 LGHNA, CDR2 YSLEER. The CDR3 sequence is 16 residues long. Trimming took 3 bases from V and 6 from J; bases not matched to a gene: 10. The CDR3 spells CASSQDSGRWADTQYF. As DNA, the CDR3 is TGCGCCAGCAGCCAGGATAGCGGGAGATGGGCGGATACGCAGTATTTT.

The CDR3 sequence: CASSVEARSTDTQYF. CDR3 nucleotide sequence: TGTGCCAGCAGCGTAGAAGCGCGGAGCACAGATACGCAGTATTTT. This chain uses TRBV9 with TRBJ2-3; D gene unclear. The V end was cut by 0 bases, the J end by 0 bases, with 8 bases between. The CDR3 covers 15 residues. In germline, CDR1 is SGDLS, CDR2 YYNGEE. The full variable domain, its missing parts supplied by reference TRBV9 and TRBJ2-3, is DSGVTQTPKHLITATGQRVTLRCSPRSGDLSVYWYQQSLDQGLQFLIQYYNGEERAKGNILERFSAQQFPDLHSELNLSSLELGDSALYFCASSVEARSTDTQYFGPGTRLTVL.